The 14 T cell receptor beta chains below come from one sample, sequenced in a study of tumor and adjacent non-tumor tissue in lung cancer. The library came from three nested PCR rounds adapted from ARM-PCR protocols. TCRdb reanalysed the multiplex PCR reads using MiXCR and keeps one entry per CDR3 protein. The profile shows 200,000 to 250,000 distinct CDR3 sequences, 71% of them singletons. This sample's RNA came from whole unsorted tissue. Sequenced material: lung tumor tissue. All receptors derive from a man aged 55-75 years with non-small cell lung cancer.

Only one count was recorded for this clonotype. One junction end does not reproduce the germline sequence, and a read error may be involved. The chain uses TRBV6-5 and TRBJ2-1; TRBD2 agrees at 12 bases. This CDR3 is built from 18 residues. Germline CDR1 and CDR2: MNHEY and SVGAGI. The CDR3 spells CANSHHPATSGGNNEQFF. The CDR3 DNA reads as TGTGCCAACAGTCACCATCCTGCGACTAGCGGGGGAAACAATGAGCAGTTCTTC.

This clonotype was observed a handful of times. The chain carries TRBV28 and TRBJ1-1; D not certain. Germline V gene data show CDR1 as MDHEN and CDR2 as SYDVKM. Trimming removed 3 bases at V and 0 bases at J, with 5 bases between. This CDR3 is 13 amino acids long. The chain's CDR3 is CASSFSMNTEAFF. As DNA, the CDR3 is TGTGCCAGCAGTTTTTCCATGAACACTGAAGCTTTCTTT.

As regards this clonotype: Sequence at one end of the junction differs from germline and may be a read error. The rearrangement links TRBV20-1 to TRBJ2-5, with D possibly TRBD2 on 6 matching bases. Germline V gives CDR1 DFQATT, CDR2 SNEGSKA (reference sequence). The length of the CDR3 is 13 residues. The CDR3 reads CNAALAREETQYF. CDR3 in DNA: TGCAATGCTGCCCTAGCGAGGGAAGAGACCCAGTACTTC.

This chain joins TRBV11-2 and TRBJ2-2, with D tentatively TRBD2 (5 bases). The CDR3 is made up of 12 amino acids. Germline V gene sequence: CDR1 SGHAT, CDR2 FQNNGV. CDR3 region: CLSRTGVGELFF. The CDR3 coding sequence is TGTCTCAGCAGGACCGGGGTCGGGGAGCTGTTTTTT.

In its sample, this clonotype was seen a few times. The chain employs TRBV12-3 or TRBV12-4 and TRBJ2-2; unclear D gene. The ends were cut back, 3 bases at V and 1 base at J, with 6 bases in the middle. This CDR3 is 14 amino acids long. This CDR3 is CASSFARNTGELFF. The CDR3 DNA is TGTGCCAGCAGTTTCGCACGGAACACCGGGGAGCTGTTTTTT.

Of note for this clonotype: A much larger clone lies one base from this, so it may be a read error. The gene calls are TRBV20-1 and TRBJ2-1, with 8 bases matching TRBD2. After removal of 3 bases from V and 5 bases from J, the junction contained 3 bases not matched to a gene. The germline CDR1 and CDR2 sequences are DFQATT and SNEGSKA (reference sequence). This CDR3 contains 13 residues. The CDR3 DNA follows: TGCAGTGCTAGGCGGGAGGCCAACAATGAGCAGTTCTTC. Protein: CSARREANNEQFF.

This sequence joins TRBV11-2 and TRBJ1-6; D call uncertain. Germline V gene data show CDR1 as SGHAT and CDR2 as FQNNGV. CDR3 length equals 14 residues. Trimming removed 0 bases at V and 11 bases at J, with 11 bases between. For the CDR3, the DNA is TGTGCCAGCAGCTTAGACCCGGAGATGACACCCCTCCACTTT. It is translated as CASSLDPEMTPLHF.

Concerning this clonotype: One end of the junction varies from germline; a read error may be responsible. The chain links TRBV30 to TRBJ1-1; weak D call: TRBD1 (5 bases). The CDR3 has 12 residues. CDR1 is GTSNPN, CDR2 SVGIG, per germline (reference sequence). This chain's CDR3 is CAYRKGPQGALF. The CDR3 DNA reads TGTGCCTACAGAAAGGGACCCCAGGGAGCTCTCTTT.

This clonotype was picked up many times. V and J are TRBV20-1 and TRBJ2-1; D is undetermined. This CDR3 comprises 13 residues. Trimming removed 1 base at V and 3 bases at J, with 7 bases between. Germline V gives CDR1 DFQATT, CDR2 SNEGSKA (reference sequence). In DNA, the CDR3 is TGCAGTGCTAGAGGACCACTCTACAATGAGCAGTTCTTC. Protein: CSARGPLYNEQFF.

With respect to this clonotype: The conserved phenylalanine or tryptophan normally closing the CDR3 is absent here, so this likely arose from a read error. The chain uses TRBV10-2 and TRBJ1-1; no definite D call. V gave up 4 bases and J gave up 7 bases, with 19 bases separating them. The CDR3 has 15 amino acids. Germline CDR1 is WSHSY and CDR2 is SAAADI. CDR3: CASSGSGSLVDEAFS. In nucleotides, the CDR3 is TGCGCCAGCAGTGGATCGGGCAGCCTTGTGGATGAAGCTTTCTCT.

In its sample, this clonotype was seen many times. The chain joins TRBV6-2 or TRBV6-3 to TRBJ1-1; no reliable D call. The CDR3 sequence is 12 residues long. V was shortened by 7 bases and J by 6 bases, with 12 bases between the two germline ends. Germline-derived CDR1 and CDR2 are MNHEY and SVGEGT. CDR3 amino acids: CASTSGHPEAFF. DNA of the CDR3: TGTGCCAGCACCTCGGGCCATCCTGAAGCTTTCTTT.

Comment on this clonotype: An end of the junction differs from the germline gene, which may be a read error. The rearrangement joins TRBV13 to TRBJ1-1; 9 nucleotides align to TRBD1. The CDR3 spans 14 residues. Germline V lookup: CDR1 PRHDT, CDR2 FYEKMQ (reference sequence). The CDR3: CASSLDRGSTEDFF. The CDR3, as DNA: TGTGCCAGCAGCTTGGACAGGGGCAGCACTGAAGATTTCTTT.

This rearrangement joins TRBV30 to TRBJ1-1; 11 bases line up with TRBD1. V lost 8 bases, J lost 10 bases, and 9 bases stayed unmatched. This CDR3 is built from 12 residues. Germline V gene lookup returns CDR1 GTSNPN and CDR2 SVGIG (reference sequence). CDR3: CAGTGGYSRAFF. Written as DNA, the CDR3 is TGTGCCGGGACAGGGGGGTATTCTAGAGCTTTCTTT.

Comment on this clonotype: Its ends do not fully match the called genes, so a read error is possible. The chain links TRBV6-2 or TRBV6-3 to TRBJ2-3; tentatively, D is TRBD2 (6 bases). The CDR3 has 16 amino acids. The germline gives CDR1 MNHEY, CDR2 SVGEGT. CDR3 DNA sequence: TGTGCCAGCAGTTACTCGAATTTCGGGAGCACAGATACGCAGTGTTTT. It codes for CASSYSNFGSTDTQCF.